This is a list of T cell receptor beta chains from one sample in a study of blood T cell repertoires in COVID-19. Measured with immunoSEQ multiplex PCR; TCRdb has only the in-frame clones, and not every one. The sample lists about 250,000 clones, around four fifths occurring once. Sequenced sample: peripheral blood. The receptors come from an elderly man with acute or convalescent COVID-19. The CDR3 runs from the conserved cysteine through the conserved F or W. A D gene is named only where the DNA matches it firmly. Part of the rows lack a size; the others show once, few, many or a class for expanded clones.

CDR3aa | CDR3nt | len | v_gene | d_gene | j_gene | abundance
CARDNGQDGYTF | TGTGCCAGGGACAACGGACAAGACGGCTACACCTTC | 12 | TRBV27 | - | TRBJ1-2 | few
CASSRRTPTASSYEQYF | TGTGCCAGCAGCCGAAGAACACCGACAGCGAGCTCCTACGAGCAGTACTTC | 17 | TRBV14 | - | TRBJ2-7 | -
CASRSTSGRSGELFF | TGTGCCAGCAGATCGACTAGCGGGCGGTCCGGGGAGCTGTTTTTT | 15 | TRBV2 | TRBD2 | TRBJ2-2 | -
CASSLGGTGVGEAFF | TGCGCCAGCAGCCTAGGAGGGACAGGCGTCGGTGAAGCTTTCTTT | 15 | TRBV5-1 | TRBD1 | TRBJ1-1 | -
CASIRRDSGNTIYF | TGTGCCAGCATCCGACGGGACTCTGGAAACACCATATATTTT | 14 | TRBV5-6 | - | TRBJ1-3 | -
CASSGLAARETQYF | TGTGCCAGCAGCGGACTAGCGGCAAGAGAGACCCAGTACTTC | 14 | TRBV6-5 | TRBD2 | TRBJ2-5 | few
CASSVDREDTQYF | TGTGCCAGCAGTGTCGACAGGGAAGATACGCAGTATTTT | 13 | TRBV28 | TRBD1 | TRBJ2-3 | -
CASSRGRGTLNTEAFF | TGTGCCAGTAGTAGGGGCAGGGGTACCCTGAACACTGAAGCTTTCTTT | 16 | TRBV19 | - | TRBJ1-1 | -
CAISRDFLTGELFF | TGTGCCATCAGTCGGGACTTTCTAACCGGGGAGCTGTTTTTT | 14 | TRBV10-3 | - | TRBJ2-2 | -
CASAGAGPTEAFF | TGCGCCAGCGCGGGGGCAGGCCCCACTGAAGCTTTCTTT | 13 | TRBV5-1 | - | TRBJ1-1 | -
CASSAAWGGRYNEQFF | TGTGCCAGCAGTGCCGCTTGGGGCGGGAGGTACAATGAGCAGTTCTTC | 16 | TRBV2 | TRBD2 | TRBJ2-1 | -
CSVRSGGNTEAFF | TGCAGCGTCCGAAGCGGGGGGAACACTGAAGCTTTCTTT | 13 | TRBV29-1 | - | TRBJ1-1 | -
CASSQGMGQGRETQYF | TGCGCCAGCAGCCAAGGAATGGGACAGGGTCGGGAGACCCAGTACTTC | 16 | TRBV4-1 | TRBD1 | TRBJ2-5 | few
CASSKGLAKGDTQYF | TGTGCCAGCAGCAAAGGACTAGCTAAGGGAGATACGCAGTATTTT | 15 | TRBV11-2 | TRBD2 | TRBJ2-3 | -
CASSSDLTSGGNTQYF | TGTGCCAGCAGCTCCGACCTGACTAGCGGGGGAAATACGCAGTATTTT | 16 | TRBV5-4 | TRBD2 | TRBJ2-3 | -
CASRQGQMNTEAFF | TGTGCCAGCAGACAGGGACAGATGAACACTGAAGCTTTCTTT | 14 | TRBV6-5 | TRBD1 | TRBJ1-1 | -
CASRETTNTGELFF | TGCGCCAGCAGAGAGACTACGAACACCGGGGAGCTGTTTTTT | 14 | TRBV5-1 | - | TRBJ2-2 | -
CASSPTSGLYNEQFF | TGTGCCAGCAGTCCAACTAGCGGACTCTACAATGAGCAGTTCTTC | 15 | TRBV28 | TRBD2 | TRBJ2-1 | -
CASSPGLAGLHNEQFF | TGTGCCAGCAGCCCGGGACTAGCGGGGCTCCACAATGAGCAGTTCTTC | 16 | TRBV3-1/TRBV3-2 | TRBD2 | TRBJ2-1 | -
CASSLLAGGYNEQFF | TGTGCCAGCAGCTTATTAGCGGGGGGTTACAATGAGCAGTTCTTC | 15 | TRBV11-2 | TRBD2 | TRBJ2-1 | -
CASSLGTGDGYTF | TGTGCCAGCAGCCTCGGGACAGGGGATGGCTACACCTTC | 13 | TRBV5-4 | TRBD1 | TRBJ1-2 | few
CASSLAGDAANEQFF | TGTGCCAGCAGCTTGGCGGGAGACGCGGCGAATGAGCAGTTCTTC | 15 | TRBV5-4 | - | TRBJ2-1 | -
CSVVGGEGSYNEQFF | TGCAGCGTTGTAGGCGGGGAAGGCTCCTACAATGAGCAGTTCTTC | 15 | TRBV29-1 | - | TRBJ2-1 | -
CASAPQGAQETQYF | TGTGCCAGCGCCCCCCAGGGGGCCCAAGAGACCCAGTACTTC | 14 | TRBV7-3 | TRBD1 | TRBJ2-5 | once
CASSIGLSNEQFF | TGTGCCAGTAGTATTGGACTGAGCAATGAGCAGTTCTTC | 13 | TRBV19 | - | TRBJ2-1 | -
CASSQPGQAKDTQYF | TGTGCCAGCAGTCAGCCGGGACAGGCAAAAGATACGCAGTATTTT | 15 | TRBV6-5 | TRBD1 | TRBJ2-3 | -
CASSRDYMDTQYF | TGTGCCAGCAGTCGGGACTATATGGATACGCAGTATTTT | 13 | TRBV6-4 | TRBD2 | TRBJ2-3 | -
CASSIVQIRGNQPQHF | TGTGCCAGTAGTATAGTCCAAATCAGGGGCAATCAGCCCCAGCATTTT | 16 | TRBV19 | - | TRBJ1-5 | -
CASSLQIGEDQPQHF | TGTGCCAGCAGCCTGCAGATTGGGGAGGATCAGCCCCAGCATTTT | 15 | TRBV5-5 | - | TRBJ1-5 | -
CASSETVRETQYF | TGTGCCAGCAGTGAAACCGTGAGAGAGACCCAGTACTTC | 13 | TRBV2 | - | TRBJ2-5 | -
CASRSTGGYGYTF | TGTGCCAGCAGGTCGACAGGGGGATATGGCTACACCTTC | 13 | TRBV27 | TRBD1 | TRBJ1-2 | -
CASDGTDSPLHF | TGTGCCAGCGATGGGACAGATTCACCCCTCCACTTT | 12 | TRBV28 | TRBD1 | TRBJ1-6 | -
CASSLGGLGQETQYF | TGTGCCAGCAGCCTGGGGGGTTTAGGTCAAGAGACCCAGTACTTC | 15 | TRBV14 | - | TRBJ2-5 | few
CASSLDLQTQETQYF | TGTGCCAGCAGCTTGGACCTACAGACCCAAGAGACCCAGTACTTC | 15 | TRBV5-4 | - | TRBJ2-5 | -
CAWSVRGGVDGGYTF | TGTGCCTGGAGTGTACGAGGAGGGGTCGATGGAGGCTACACCTTC | 15 | TRBV30 | - | TRBJ1-2 | once
CASSKSGEQFF | TGTGCCAGCAGTAAAAGCGGGGAGCAGTTCTTC | 11 | TRBV28 | - | TRBJ2-1 | many
CATRGDTRNYGYTF | TGTGCCACCAGGGGGGACACGCGAAACTATGGCTACACCTTC | 14 | TRBV24-1 | - | TRBJ1-2 | -
CASTKDPGWGDEQFF | TGCGCCAGCACCAAAGATCCAGGGTGGGGCGATGAGCAGTTCTTC | 15 | TRBV4-1 | - | TRBJ2-1 | -
CASSWDRGINEQYF | TGTGCCAGCAGCTGGGACAGGGGGATCAACGAGCAGTACTTC | 14 | TRBV5-6 | TRBD1 | TRBJ2-7 | few
CASSLFGWGGGDTQYF | TGTGCCAGCAGCTTATTTGGTTGGGGGGGTGGTGATACGCAGTATTTT | 16 | TRBV11-2 | TRBD2 | TRBJ2-3 | -
CASSDAGKETQYF | TGTGCCAGCAGTGATGCGGGGAAAGAGACCCAGTACTTC | 13 | TRBV6-1 | - | TRBJ2-5 | -
CASEDRDNSPLHF | TGTGCCAGCGAGGACAGGGATAATTCACCCCTCCACTTT | 13 | TRBV6-5 | TRBD1 | TRBJ1-6 | -
CASSFRDSYNEQFF | TGTGCCAGCAGCTTCCGGGACAGCTACAATGAGCAGTTCTTC | 14 | TRBV7-9 | TRBD1 | TRBJ2-1 | -
CASSKTSAKGTQYF | TGTGCCAGTAGTAAAACTAGCGCCAAGGGTACGCAGTATTTT | 14 | TRBV19 | TRBD2 | TRBJ2-3 | -
CASSSGGGPYNSPLHF | TGTGCCAGCAGTTCCGGGGGGGGACCCTATAATTCACCCCTCCACTTT | 16 | TRBV28 | - | TRBJ1-6 | -